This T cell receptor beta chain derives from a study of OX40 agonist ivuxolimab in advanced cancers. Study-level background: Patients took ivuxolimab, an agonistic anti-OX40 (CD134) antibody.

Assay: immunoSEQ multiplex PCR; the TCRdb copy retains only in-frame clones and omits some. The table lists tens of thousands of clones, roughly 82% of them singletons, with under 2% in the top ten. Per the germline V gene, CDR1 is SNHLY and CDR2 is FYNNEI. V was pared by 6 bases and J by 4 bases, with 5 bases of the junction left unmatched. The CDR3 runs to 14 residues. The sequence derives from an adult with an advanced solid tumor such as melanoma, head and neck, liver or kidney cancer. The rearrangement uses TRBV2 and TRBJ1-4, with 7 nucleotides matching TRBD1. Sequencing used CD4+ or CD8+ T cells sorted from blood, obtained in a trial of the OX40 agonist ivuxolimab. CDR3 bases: TGTGCCAGCAGGAGGGACAGACTTAATGAAAAACTGTTTTTT. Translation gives CASRRDRLNEKLFF.